One and the same sample provided the 7 T cell receptor beta chains below, sequenced in a study of T-cell reconstitution after alpha-beta-depleted transplantation in children. TCRbeta library preparation incorporated unique molecular identifiers. TCRdb recomputed calls from the PCR reads with MiXCR, one row per CDR3 protein. The data show roughly 500,000 distinct CDR3 sequences, more than 9% seen once. Sequenced material: PBMCs, taken before TCRalphabeta/CD19-depleted stem cell transplant. The receptors shown here come from a child aged 2 to 15 with inherited bone marrow failure, due to receive a stem cell transplant.

This clonotype has at least ten counts. The V and J genes are TRBV13 and TRBJ2-3; D might be TRBD1 (6 bases). V gave up 5 bases and J gave up 5 bases, with 11 bases separating them. Germline CDR1 and CDR2: PRHDT and FYEKMQ (reference sequence). This CDR3 is 13 amino acids long. In DNA form, the CDR3 reads TGTGCCAGCAGCCCCGAGGGGGTAGATACGCAGTATTTT. Protein product: CASSPEGVDTQYF.

This clonotype was recorded many times. The gene calls are TRBV7-9 and TRBJ2-7; D not resolved. CDR1 is SEHNR and CDR2 is FQNEAQ in the germline V gene (reference sequence). V was clipped by 5 bases and J by 3 bases, with 14 bases between them. The CDR3 runs 14 residues. CDR3 sequence: CASSAGSILYEQYF. CDR3 DNA sequence: TGTGCCAGCAGCGCTGGATCTATCCTCTACGAGCAGTACTTC.

The table lists this clonotype with many counts. The genes are TRBV20-1 and TRBJ2-4; 10 nucleotides match TRBD2. The trim removed 2 bases at V and 4 bases at J, leaving 8 bases unmatched. The CDR3 spans 16 residues. CDR1 and CDR2 from the germline V gene are DFQATT and SNEGSKA (reference sequence). For the CDR3, the DNA is TGCAGTGCTAGACTCCCGGGACTAGCGAAGAAAAACATTCAGTACTTC. It yields the protein CSARLPGLAKKNIQYF.

The chain couples TRBV27 to TRBJ2-1; 7 positions agree with TRBD2. CDR1 MNHEY and CDR2 SMNVEV come from the germline V gene (reference sequence). Losses at the gene ends were 7 bases for V and 10 bases for J; bases not matched to a gene: 16. The CDR3 spans 15 residues. CDR3 in DNA: TGTGCCAGCATCGTTTGGGGGGTAGCGGGCGGGGAGCAGTTCTTC. It is translated as CASIVWGVAGGEQFF.

The V and J genes are TRBV12-3 or TRBV12-4 and TRBJ2-7; 8 nucleotides align to TRBD1. This CDR3 is built from 16 residues. J lost 4 bases, V lost 1 base, and 9 bases had no gene match. CDR3 DNA sequence: TGTGCCAGCAGTTTAGTGATGGGACAGGAGTTTTACGAGCAGTACTTC. Residues: CASSLVMGQEFYEQYF.

The chain is built from TRBV5-4 and TRBJ2-1, with 8 bases that match TRBD2. The J segment lost 7 bases and the V segment lost 2 bases, leaving 8 bases of the junction unmatched. There are 15 residues in the CDR3. Germline CDR1 and CDR2: SGHNT and YYREEE (reference sequence). CDR3 loop: CASSLAGVSPNEQFF. The CDR3 nucleotides read TGTGCCAGCAGCTTAGCGGGAGTATCCCCAAATGAGCAGTTCTTC.

There are many counts of this clonotype. V gene TRBV20-1 combines with J gene TRBJ2-5; TRBD1 agrees at 8 bases. The CDR3 is 16 amino acids. Trimming cost V 0 bases and J 5 bases; bases outside gene matches: 11. The germline V gene has CDR1 DFQATT and CDR2 SNEGSKA (reference sequence). CDR3 loop: CSAREPGTGWGETQYF. CDR3 bases: TGCAGTGCTAGAGAGCCCGGGACAGGATGGGGGGAGACCCAGTACTTC.